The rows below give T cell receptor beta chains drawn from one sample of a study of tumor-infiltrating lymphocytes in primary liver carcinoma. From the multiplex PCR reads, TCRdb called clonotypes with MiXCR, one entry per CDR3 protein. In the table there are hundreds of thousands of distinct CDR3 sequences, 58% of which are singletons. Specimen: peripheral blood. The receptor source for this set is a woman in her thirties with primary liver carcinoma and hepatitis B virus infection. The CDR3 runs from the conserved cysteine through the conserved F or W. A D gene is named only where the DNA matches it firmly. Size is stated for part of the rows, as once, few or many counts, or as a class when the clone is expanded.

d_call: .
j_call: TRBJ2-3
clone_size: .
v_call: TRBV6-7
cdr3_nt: TGTGCCAGCAGTTACTCGGGGGCTTTGCGAGCAGGGCCGCCGGATACGCAGTATTTT
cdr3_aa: CASSYSGALRAGPPDTQYF

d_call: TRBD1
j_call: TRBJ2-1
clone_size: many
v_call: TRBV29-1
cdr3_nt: TGCAGCGTCTCATACAGGGGGGCTCAAAGGGTGAAACAGTTCTTC
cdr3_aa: CSVSYRGAQRVKQFF

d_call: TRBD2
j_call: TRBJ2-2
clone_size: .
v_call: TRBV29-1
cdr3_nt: TGCAGCGTTGAAGATCCGCTAGCGGGACCCGGGGAGCTGTTTTTT
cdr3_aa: CSVEDPLAGPGELFF

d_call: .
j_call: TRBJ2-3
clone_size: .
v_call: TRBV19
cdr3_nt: TGTGCCAGCAGTACTCGCATAGATACGCAGTATTTT
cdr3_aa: CASSTRIDTQYF

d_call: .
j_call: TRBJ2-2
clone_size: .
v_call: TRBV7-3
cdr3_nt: TGTGCCAGCAGCTTAAACGTCCCGGGGGGGGAGCTGTTTTTT
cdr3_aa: CASSLNVPGGELFF

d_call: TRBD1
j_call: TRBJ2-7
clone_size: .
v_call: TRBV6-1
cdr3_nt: TGTGCCAGCAGTGGACGACGGATGACAGGGAAATACGAGCAGTACTTC
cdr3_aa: CASSGRRMTGKYEQYF

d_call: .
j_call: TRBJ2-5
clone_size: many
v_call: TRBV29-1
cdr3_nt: TGCAGCGTAGCGGCCGTTTACCAAGAGACCCAGTACTTC
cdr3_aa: CSVAAVYQETQYF

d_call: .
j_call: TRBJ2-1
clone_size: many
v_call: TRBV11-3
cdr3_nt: TGTGCCAGCAGTCAAACCGGGTCCCACCCCTACAATGAGCAGTTCTTC
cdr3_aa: CASSQTGSHPYNEQFF

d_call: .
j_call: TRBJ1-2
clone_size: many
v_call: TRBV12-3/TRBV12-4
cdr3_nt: TGTGCCAGCAGAGATCAGGGTCTGGATGGCTACACCTTC
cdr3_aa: CASRDQGLDGYTF

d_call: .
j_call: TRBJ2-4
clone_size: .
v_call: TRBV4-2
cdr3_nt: TGTGCCAGCAGCCAGCAACCCCTAGAACTAGCCAAAAACATTCAGTACTTC
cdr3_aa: CASSQQPLELAKNIQYF

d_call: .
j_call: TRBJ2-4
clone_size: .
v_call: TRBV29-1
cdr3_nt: TGCAGCGTTTGGGGGCCGGTCCCCTTCTACATTCAGTACTTC
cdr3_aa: CSVWGPVPFYIQYF

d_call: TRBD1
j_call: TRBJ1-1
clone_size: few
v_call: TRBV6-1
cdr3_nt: TGTGCCAGCAGTGAGAACAGGGGTCCTGAAGCTTTCTTT
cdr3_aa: CASSENRGPEAFF

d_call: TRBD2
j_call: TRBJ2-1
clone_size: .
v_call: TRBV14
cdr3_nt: TGTGCCAGCAGCCAAGACCGGACTAGCGGGAATGAGCAGTTCTTC
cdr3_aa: CASSQDRTSGNEQFF

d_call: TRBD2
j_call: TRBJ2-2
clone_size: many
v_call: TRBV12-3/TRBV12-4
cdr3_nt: TGTGCCAGCGGCGTTGGGGGGGAAGGCACCGGGGAGCTGTTTTTT
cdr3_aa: CASGVGGEGTGELFF

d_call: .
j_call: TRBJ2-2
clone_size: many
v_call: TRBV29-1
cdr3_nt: TGCAGCGTTGATGTCCGGGGATCCGGGGAGCTGTTTTTT
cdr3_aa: CSVDVRGSGELFF

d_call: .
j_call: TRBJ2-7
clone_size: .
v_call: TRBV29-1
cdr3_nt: TGCAGCGGTGAAGATGAATACAGCTCCTACAAGCAGTACTTC
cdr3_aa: CSGEDEYSSYKQYF

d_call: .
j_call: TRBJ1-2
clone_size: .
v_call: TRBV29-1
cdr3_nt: TGCAGCATTGAAGATACCGCCTTCTATGGCTACACCTTC
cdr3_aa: CSIEDTAFYGYTF

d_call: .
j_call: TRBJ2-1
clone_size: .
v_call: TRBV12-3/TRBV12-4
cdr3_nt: TGTGCCAGCAGGGCAGGAAATTCCTACAATGAGCAGTTCTTC
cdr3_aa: CASRAGNSYNEQFF

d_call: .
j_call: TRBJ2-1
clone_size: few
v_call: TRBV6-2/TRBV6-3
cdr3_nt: TGTGCCAGCAGTTCACAGGGCTATATTCAGTTCTTC
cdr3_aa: CASSSQGYIQFF

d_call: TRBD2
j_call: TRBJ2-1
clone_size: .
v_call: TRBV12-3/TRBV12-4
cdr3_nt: TGTGCCAGCACTAGGACTAGCGGATTATCCAATGAGCAGCTCTTC
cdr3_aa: CASTRTSGLSNEQLF

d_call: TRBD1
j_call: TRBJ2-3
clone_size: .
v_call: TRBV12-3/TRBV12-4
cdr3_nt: TGTGCCAGCAGTTTACGGACAGGGAGCACAGATATGCAGTATTTT
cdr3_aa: CASSLRTGSTDMQYF

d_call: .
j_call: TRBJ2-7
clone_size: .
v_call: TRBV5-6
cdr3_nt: TGTGCCAGCTGCTTGGGGGACAACTCCTACGAGCAGTACTTC
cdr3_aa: CASCLGDNSYEQYF

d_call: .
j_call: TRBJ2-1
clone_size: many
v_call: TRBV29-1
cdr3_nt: TGCAGCGTCGATAAATTAAGAGGGAATGAGCAGTTCTTC
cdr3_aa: CSVDKLRGNEQFF

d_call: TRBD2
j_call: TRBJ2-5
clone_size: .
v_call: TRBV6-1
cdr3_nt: TGTGCCAGCAGTGATTTGTGGGAGGGGAGGACTAGCGGGAGGGTATGGACCGAGACCCAGTACTTC
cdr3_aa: CASSDLWEGRTSGRVWTETQYF

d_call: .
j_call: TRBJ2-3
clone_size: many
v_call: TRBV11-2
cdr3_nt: TGTGCCAGCAGCCCAAGCAAGGGATGGGATACGCAGTATTTT
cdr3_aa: CASSPSKGWDTQYF

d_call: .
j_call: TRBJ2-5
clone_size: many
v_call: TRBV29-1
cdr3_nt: TGCAGCGTCGGACGCGGGCAAGAGACCCAGTACTTC
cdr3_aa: CSVGRGQETQYF

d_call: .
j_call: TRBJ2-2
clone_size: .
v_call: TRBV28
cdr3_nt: TGTGCCAGCAGGGACAGTGGCACCGGGGAGCTGTTTTTT
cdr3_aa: CASRDSGTGELFF

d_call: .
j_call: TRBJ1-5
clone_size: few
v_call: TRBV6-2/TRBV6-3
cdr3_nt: TGTGCCAGCAGTTCCTTTGACGGTTACAATCAGCCCCAGCATTTT
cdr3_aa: CASSSFDGYNQPQHF

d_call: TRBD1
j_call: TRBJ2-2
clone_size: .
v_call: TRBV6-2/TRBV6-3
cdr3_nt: TGTGACAGTACCGCGGGGACAGGGGTTTTTGCCGGGGAGCTGTTTTTT
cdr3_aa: CDSTAGTGVFAGELFF

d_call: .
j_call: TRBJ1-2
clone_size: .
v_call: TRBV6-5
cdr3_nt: TGTGCCAGCAGTTACGGGGGACACCACTACACCTTC
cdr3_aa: CASSYGGHHYTF

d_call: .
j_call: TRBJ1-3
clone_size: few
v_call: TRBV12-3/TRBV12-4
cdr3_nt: TGTGCCAGCAGTTTAAATGGAAACACCATATATTTT
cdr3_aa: CASSLNGNTIYF

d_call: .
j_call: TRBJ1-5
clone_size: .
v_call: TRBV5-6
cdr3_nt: TGTGCCAGCCCCGCGGTGGATCAGCCCCAGCATTTT
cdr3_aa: CASPAVDQPQHF

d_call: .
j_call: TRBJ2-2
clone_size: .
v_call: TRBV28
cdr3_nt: TGTGCCAGCAGTTTATACGGGAGAGAGAACACCGGGGAGCTGTTTTTT
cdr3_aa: CASSLYGRENTGELFF

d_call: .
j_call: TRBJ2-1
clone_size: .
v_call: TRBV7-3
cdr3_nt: TGTGCCAGCAGCCTTGACATCGGTGAGCAGTTCTTC
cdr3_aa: CASSLDIGEQFF

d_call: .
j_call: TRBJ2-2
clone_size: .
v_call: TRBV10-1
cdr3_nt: TGCGCCAGCAGTGATGTATCTGAGGTCGGGGAGCTGTTTTTT
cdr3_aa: CASSDVSEVGELFF

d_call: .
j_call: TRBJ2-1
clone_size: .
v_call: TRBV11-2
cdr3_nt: TGTGCCGGCACCCCCCAAGGGACTGGCATTCCCAATGAGCAGTTCTTC
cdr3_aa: CAGTPQGTGIPNEQFF

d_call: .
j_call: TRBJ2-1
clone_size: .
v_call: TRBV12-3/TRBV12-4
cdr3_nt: TGTGCCAGCAGTTTAGGCCCCAGAAATGAGCAGTTCTTC
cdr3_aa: CASSLGPRNEQFF

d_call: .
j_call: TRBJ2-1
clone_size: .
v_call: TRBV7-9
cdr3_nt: TGTGCCAGCAGCTTAGTGGGTCGGGCACGCAGTGAGCAGTTCTTC
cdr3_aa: CASSLVGRARSEQFF